A single sample gave rise to the 8 T cell receptor beta chains below, sequenced in a study of PD-1 blockade in classical Hodgkin lymphoma. Using immunoSEQ multiplex PCR, the repertoire was profiled, and TCRdb retains in-frame clones only, with some absent. The sample holds around 4,700 clones, around 61% seen once. Relapse was seen in all patients after autologous stem cell transplantation, and brentuximab vedotin exposure was variable. Sequencing used peripheral blood mononuclear cells (PBMCs), obtained before the second cycle of nivolumab. Receptors were obtained from a human donor with classical Hodgkin lymphoma.

This clone occurred once. The chain links TRBV29-1 to TRBJ1-2, with 7 bases fitting TRBD1. The CDR3 covers 12 residues. With V trimmed by 6 bases and J by 4 bases, 5 bases remained unmatched. Germline lookup yields CDR1 SQVTM and CDR2 ANQGSEA. The CDR3 protein is CSVDTGVYGYTF. The CDR3 bases are TGCAGCGTAGATACAGGGGTCTATGGCTACACCTTC.

The chain couples TRBV28 to TRBJ2-7; D gene uncertain. V dropped 3 bases and J dropped 3 bases, with 6 bases sitting between them. CDR3 length: 12 amino acids. Per germline, CDR1 MDHEN and CDR2 SYDVKM. This chain's CDR3 is CASSLNNYEQYF. Here the CDR3 DNA reads TGTGCCAGCAGTTTGAACAACTACGAGCAGTACTTC.

The chain employs TRBV5-1 and TRBJ1-5, with 9 bases aligning to TRBD1. The CDR3 runs 14 residues. In germline, CDR1 is SGHRS, CDR2 YFSETQ. Trimming took 4 bases from V and 7 from J; bases not matched to a gene: 6. The CDR3 protein is CASSLGQGYQPQHF. CDR3 DNA: TGCGCCAGCAGCCTGGGACAGGGTTACCAGCCCCAGCATTTT.

Only a few counts were recorded for this clone. This chain connects TRBV6-1 to TRBJ2-7, with TRBD2 matching 10 bases. CDR1 and CDR2 (germline): MNHNS, SASEGT. This CDR3 spans 14 amino acids. The trim removed 5 bases at V and 7 bases at J, leaving 8 bases unmatched. Here the CDR3 DNA reads TGTGCCAGCAGTAAGCGGGAGGGCCGATCTGAGCAGTACTTC. Protein: CASSKREGRSEQYF.

This sequence joins TRBV28 and TRBJ2-3, with D possibly being TRBD2 (5 bases). The V gene's germline CDR1 is MDHEN and CDR2 SYDVKM. V was clipped by 4 bases and J by 5 bases, with 13 bases between them. The length of the CDR3 is 14 residues. In DNA, the CDR3 is TGTGCCAGCAGTTCCGGAAGCGGCTTAGATACGCAGTATTTT. Protein: CASSSGSGLDTQYF. Looking up the rest from reference TRBV28 and TRBJ2-3 gives the full variable domain: DVKVTQSSRYLVKRTGEKVFLECVQDMDHENMFWYRQDPGLGLRLIYFSYDVKMKEKGDIPEGYSVSREKKERFSLILESASTNQTSMYLCASSSGSGLDTQYFGPGTRLTVL.

By proportion, this clone is medium-sized. The chain joins TRBV19 to TRBJ1-1, with 8 bases identical to TRBD1. The junction had 11 bases not matched to a gene; V was cut back by 6 bases and J by 8 bases. CDR3 length equals 14 residues. Germline V gene lookup returns CDR1 LNHDA and CDR2 SQIVND (reference sequence). The CDR3 region has the DNA TGTGCCAGTAGACCCGGGACAGGCCTCGCGGAAGCTTTCTTT. This sequence encodes CASRPGTGLAEAFF. Full variable domain (missing parts from reference TRBV19 and TRBJ1-1): DGGITQSPKYLFRKEGQNVTLSCEQNLNHDAMYWYRQDPGQGLRLIYYSQIVNDFQKGDIAEGYSVSREKKESFPLTVTSAQKNPTAFYLCASRPGTGLAEAFFGQGTRLTVV.

By share, this clone counts as medium-sized. The chain joins TRBV10-1 to TRBJ2-7; no reliable D call. The CDR3 consists of 14 residues. Germline-derived CDR1 and CDR2 are WNHNN and SYGVQD (reference sequence). Deletions cut 2 bases from V and 0 bases from J, with 8 bases between. The CDR3 coding sequence is TGCGCCAGCAGTGAGGTACCGGGCTCCTACGAGCAGTACTTC. This sequence encodes CASSEVPGSYEQYF.

In this sample, this clone turned up once. The CDR3 coding sequence is TGTGCCAGTAGTATAGACAAACCGGGGCTAGCGTTTTACAATGAGCAGTTCTTC. Translated: CASSIDKPGLAFYNEQFF. The J gene is TRBJ2-1, the V gene TRBV19; weak D call: TRBD2 (6 bases). Germline CDR1 is LNHDA and CDR2 is SQIVND (reference sequence). This CDR3 comprises 18 residues. The ends were cut back, 0 bases at V and 4 bases at J, with 19 bases in the middle.